This T cell receptor (beta chain) was profiled in a study of human versus mouse CDR3 diversity and MHC coevolution. Study context: The immunoSEQ assay reportedly detects one in 200,000 T cells.

Sequenced by immunoSEQ multiplex PCR; TCRdb stores in-frame clones only, minus some. The sample lists 55,000 to 65,000 clones, around 94% seen once, with approximately 17% in the top ten. Study-wide points: By iCHAO1, human TCR beta clonotypes numbered 1.5 million to 2 million, the most.

Naive CD4 T cells, CD45RO-negative and CD62L-positive, were flow-sorted from PBMCs. Notes on this clone: Its antigen is not known.

This sequence was found in a person aged 55-75 years in good health. Sequenced input: naive CD4+ T cells from blood. The subset here: CD45RO-negative CD62L-positive naive CD4 T cells.

For the CDR3, the DNA is TGTGCCAGCAGTTTACTAGCGGGAGGAACAGATACGCAGTATTTT. Translated: CASSLLAGGTDTQYF. This rearrangement joins TRBV2 to TRBJ2-3, with TRBD2 identical over 12 bases. The junction had 3 bases not matched to a gene; V was cut back by 5 bases and J by 3 bases. Germline assignment: CDR1 SNHLY and CDR2 FYNNEI. The CDR3 has 15 amino acids.